The 9 T cell receptor beta chains below all came from one sample that was sequenced in a study of blood T cell repertoires in COVID-19. Here immunoSEQ multiplex PCR was the method, and the copy in TCRdb shows in-frame clones only, minus some. The sample has 260,000 or so clones, 83% seen once. Sequenced: peripheral blood. The receptors shown here come from an elderly man with acute or convalescent COVID-19.

The V and J genes are TRBV28 and TRBJ2-7; perhaps TRBD2 as D (5 bases). Germline V gene sequence: CDR1 MDHEN, CDR2 SYDVKM. The length of the CDR3 is 13 residues. V was clipped by 8 bases and J by 3 bases, with 14 bases between them. Here the CDR3 DNA reads TGTGCCAGCGGCGGGCAGACCTTCTACGAGCAGTACTTC. This translates into CASGGQTFYEQYF.

CDR3 region: CASRGDLRLFF. In DNA form, the CDR3 reads TGTGCCAGCAGGGGAGACTTGAGACTGTTTTTT. The chain links TRBV28 to TRBJ1-4; D call uncertain. This CDR3 is built from 11 residues. Germline V gene data show CDR1 as MDHEN and CDR2 as SYDVKM. V lost 6 bases and J 13 bases, leaving 12 bases between the germline ends.

The genes are TRBV10-3 and TRBJ2-1; a weak D match, TRBD2 (6 bases). Germline V CDR1 and CDR2: ENHRY, SYGVKD. Trimming removed 6 bases from V and 4 bases from J, with 19 bases in between. CDR3 length: 16 amino acids. The CDR3 loop reads CAIRGVGGGTYNEQFF. The CDR3 DNA follows: TGTGCCATCAGGGGGGTGGGAGGCGGGACTTACAATGAGCAGTTCTTC.

The chain links TRBV28 to TRBJ2-7, with 13 nucleotides matching TRBD2. The CDR3 has 16 amino acids. The V segment lost 4 bases and the J segment 2 bases; nucleotides outside the gene matches: 5. Germline CDR1 reads MDHEN; CDR2 reads SYDVKM. CDR3 bases: TGTGCCAGCAGTTATACCGGGACTAGCGGGACCTACGAGCAGTACTTC. As protein: CASSYTGTSGTYEQYF. The whole variable domain, remainder taken from reference TRBV28 and TRBJ2-7, is DVKVTQSSRYLVKRTGEKVFLECVQDMDHENMFWYRQDPGLGLRLIYFSYDVKMKEKGDIPEGYSVSREKKERFSLILESASTNQTSMYLCASSYTGTSGTYEQYFGPGTRLTVT.

Only a few counts were recorded for this clone. The rearrangement uses TRBV7-9 and TRBJ1-2, with 7 bases fitting TRBD1. J lost 3 bases, V lost 1 base, and 2 bases had no gene match. Per the germline V gene, CDR1 is SEHNR and CDR2 is FQNEAQ (reference sequence). CDR3 length: 14 residues. The CDR3 is CASSLGQGDYGYTF. In DNA, the CDR3 is TGTGCCAGCAGCTTAGGACAGGGTGACTATGGCTACACCTTC.

V is TRBV29-1 and J is TRBJ2-5, with D unclear. This CDR3 region has 12 residues. Trimming cost V 6 bases and J 3 bases, with 11 bases left between them. Germline V CDR1 and CDR2: SQVTM, ANQGSEA. The CDR3 is CSVRGAEETQYF. The CDR3 DNA follows: TGCAGCGTCCGCGGAGCAGAAGAGACCCAGTACTTC.

The rearrangement links TRBV28 to TRBJ2-7; TRBD2 matches 7 bases. CDR1 and CDR2 from the germline V gene are MDHEN and SYDVKM. Trimming cost V 7 bases and J 2 bases; bases outside gene matches: 5. The CDR3 is 13 amino acids. The CDR3 DNA follows: TGTGCCAGCACCCGGGGGGTGGCCTACGAGCAGTACTTC. Amino acid sequence: CASTRGVAYEQYF.

This clone came up a few times. V usage is TRBV6-1 and J usage is TRBJ1-4, with a weak D call TRBD1 (5 bases). Trimming left V 1 base short and J 8 bases short, with 14 bases between. The CDR3 spans 15 residues. Germline V gives CDR1 MNHNS, CDR2 SASEGT. The CDR3 here is CASSEVGGVGEKLFF. As DNA, the CDR3 is TGTGCCAGCAGTGAAGTCGGGGGGGTTGGGGAAAAACTGTTTTTT.

J is TRBJ2-5 and V is TRBV25-1; TRBD2 matches at 8 bases. CDR3 size: 15 residues. Trimming took 4 bases from V and 5 from J; bases not matched to a gene: 9. The germline CDR1 and CDR2 sequences are MGHDK and SYGVNS. The CDR3 DNA sequence: TGTGCCAGCAGTGTCGGGGGGGCCTTAGCGGAGACCCAGTACTTC. It is translated as CASSVGGALAETQYF.